The next 28 T cell receptor beta chains were all read from a single sample in a study of blood T cell repertoires in COVID-19. Assay used: immunoSEQ multiplex PCR; TCRdb lists only in-frame clones, some missing. The table lists a few hundred thousand clones, about 80% of them singletons. The material sequenced was peripheral blood. The receptors come from a woman between 50 and 59 years old with acute or convalescent COVID-19.

CDR3 coding DNA: TGTGCCAGTACCCGCAGCGACCGAAACAATGAGCAGTTCTTC. Translating gives CASTRSDRNNEQFF. The chain couples TRBV19 to TRBJ2-1; D remains ambiguous. With 7 bases removed from V and 5 bases from J, the gap between germline ends came to 15 bases. The CDR3 has 14 amino acids. From germline, CDR1 is LNHDA and CDR2 SQIVND (reference sequence).

This clone was observed a single time. This chain's CDR3 is CAISGDPGGTEAFF. The CDR3 bases are TGTGCCATCAGTGGAGACCCGGGCGGGACTGAAGCTTTCTTT. This rearrangement joins TRBV10-3 to TRBJ1-1; unclear D gene. Germline-derived CDR1 and CDR2 are ENHRY and SYGVKD. V was trimmed by 4 bases and J by 5 bases, leaving 14 bases between them. The CDR3 is 14 amino acids.

The rearrangement links TRBV5-4 to TRBJ2-6; TRBD1 aligns across 12 bases. The CDR3 length is 17 residues. V lost 4 bases to trimming and J lost 3 bases; unmatched junction nucleotides: 5. Germline V lookup: CDR1 SGHNT, CDR2 YYREEE (reference sequence). Written as DNA, the CDR3 is TGTGCCAGCAGCGGGGGACAGGGGGCTGATGGGGCCAACGTCCTGACTTTC. As protein: CASSGGQGADGANVLTF.

The chain uses TRBV19 and TRBJ2-2, with TRBD2 identical over 13 bases. The germline gives CDR1 LNHDA, CDR2 SQIVND (reference sequence). V dropped 5 bases and J dropped 4; count of bases not matched to a gene: 7. The CDR3 runs 17 residues. The CDR3 protein is CASSQLAGGLFTGELFF. In DNA, the CDR3 is TGTGCCAGTAGTCAACTAGCGGGGGGGCTGTTCACCGGGGAGCTGTTTTTT.

The CDR3 nucleotides are TGTGCCAGCAGCTTAGGTCGGGACAGGGGGCGCTTGGAGACCCAGTACTTC. Residues: CASSLGRDRGRLETQYF. The chain couples TRBV7-2 to TRBJ2-5, with 12 bases fitting TRBD1. Germline CDR1 SGHTA, CDR2 FQGNSA. Trimming at V came to 1 base and at J to 5 bases, leaving 8 bases not matched to a gene. This CDR3 spans 17 amino acids.

V usage is TRBV3-1 (or the pseudogene TRBV3-2) and J usage is TRBJ2-5, with 9 bases aligning to TRBD2. V lost 2 bases, J lost 4 bases, and 11 bases stayed unmatched. The germline V gene has CDR1 LGHDT and CDR2 YNNKEL (reference sequence). The CDR3 sequence is 17 residues long. CDR3 sequence: CASSQWARGLAGETQYF. In nucleotides, the CDR3 is TGTGCCAGCAGCCAATGGGCCCGGGGACTAGCAGGAGAGACCCAGTACTTC.

V and J are TRBV6-6 and TRBJ1-4; the match to TRBD1 covers 9 bases. This CDR3 has 14 amino acids. From germline, CDR1 is MNHNY and CDR2 SVGAGI (reference sequence). V was pared by 5 bases and J by 10 bases, with 8 bases of the junction left unmatched. CDR3 sequence (DNA): TGTGCCAGCAGTCCGGACAGGGGCGGAGGAAAACTGTTTTTT. Translating gives CASSPDRGGGKLFF.

The chain joins TRBV6-5 to TRBJ1-1; 9 nucleotides line up with TRBD1. The CDR3 covers 14 residues. The germline V gene encodes CDR1 MNHEY and CDR2 SVGAGI. V trimming: 6 bases; J trimming: 3 bases; junction bases outside the gene matches: 5. The CDR3 DNA reads TGTGCCAGCAGAAACAGGGGGCCGGACACTGAAGCTTTCTTT. This translates into CASRNRGPDTEAFF.

This clone appeared once. The genes are TRBV2 and TRBJ2-3; 8 bases fit TRBD2. Per germline, CDR1 SNHLY and CDR2 FYNNEI. The length of the CDR3 is 14 residues. V was clipped by 4 bases and J by 3 bases; unmatched bases: 3. CDR3 protein: CASSVQRGTDTQYF. The CDR3 DNA reads TGTGCCAGCAGTGTCCAGCGGGGGACAGATACGCAGTATTTT.

The V gene is TRBV19, the J gene TRBJ1-1, with 7 bases identical to TRBD1. The CDR3 is 16 residues long. In germline, CDR1 is LNHDA, CDR2 SQIVND (reference sequence). V trimming: 1 base; J trimming: 5 bases; junction bases outside the gene matches: 10. The CDR3 nucleotides read TGTGCCAGTAGTATAGGGGTGGGGACAGTTCGGACTGAAGCTTTCTTT. Amino acid sequence: CASSIGVGTVRTEAFF.

The rearrangement joins TRBV7-2 to TRBJ2-7, with 11 positions matching TRBD2. The CDR3 extends over 15 amino acids. V lost 5 bases, J lost 1 base, and 4 bases stayed unmatched. CDR1 and CDR2 (germline): SGHTA, FQGNSA. The CDR3 sequence is CASSHRLAGSYEQYF. The DNA for the CDR3 is TGTGCCAGCAGCCATCGACTAGCGGGGTCCTACGAGCAGTACTTC.

The V call is TRBV6-2 or TRBV6-3, the J call TRBJ1-5; D is possibly TRBD1 (5 bases). V lost 5 bases and J lost 1, with 12 bases in between. CDR1 is MNHEY and CDR2 is SVGEGT in the germline V gene. This CDR3 region has 15 residues. The CDR3 loop is CASSHAGGSNQPQHF. CDR3 DNA: TGTGCCAGCAGTCACGCTGGGGGGAGCAATCAGCCCCAGCATTTT.

This clone was seen once. CDR3 residues: CASSSQGETQYF. Here the CDR3 DNA reads TGTGCCAGCAGCTCTCAGGGAGAGACCCAGTACTTC. The rearrangement uses TRBV7-6 and TRBJ2-5, with D possibly being TRBD1 (5 bases). Deletions cut 4 bases from V and 4 bases from J, with 7 bases between. Germline V CDR1 and CDR2: SGHVS, FNYEAQ. The CDR3 extends over 12 amino acids.

This chain links TRBV19 with TRBJ1-5; D is perhaps TRBD1 (5 bases). CDR3 length: 16 residues. Trimming pared 4 bases from V and 6 bases from J, leaving 19 bases between. Germline V gene sequence: CDR1 LNHDA, CDR2 SQIVND (reference sequence). This CDR3 reads CASSRNPRSGGQPQHF. The DNA of the CDR3 is TGTGCCAGTAGTAGAAACCCTCGTAGCGGGGGTCAGCCCCAGCATTTT.

This clone was picked up one time. The CDR3 protein is CASSSAVKGTNEKLFF. The CDR3 nucleotides are TGTGCCAGCAGCTCCGCGGTGAAAGGCACTAATGAAAAACTGTTTTTT. The chain uses TRBV11-2 and TRBJ1-4, with D uncertain. Germline loops: CDR1 SGHAT, CDR2 FQNNGV. Trimming removed 4 bases at V and 2 bases at J, with 14 bases between. The CDR3 sequence is 16 residues long.

The rearrangement links TRBV28 to TRBJ2-7, with D possibly being TRBD2 (6 bases). The CDR3 extends over 14 amino acids. Trimming removed 2 bases from V and 4 bases from J, with 12 bases in between. In germline, CDR1 is MDHEN, CDR2 SYDVKM. The CDR3 DNA reads as TGTGCCAGCAGTTTACAGGAGGGCGAGTACGAGCAGTACTTC. Amino acid sequence: CASSLQEGEYEQYF.

The chain carries TRBV24-1 and TRBJ2-1; D remains ambiguous. Germline loops: CDR1 KGHDR, CDR2 SFDVKD. Trimming stripped 4 bases from V and 0 bases from J, with 15 bases between. The CDR3 sequence is 17 residues long. CDR3: CATSDPLSGGSYNEQFF. The CDR3 DNA sequence: TGTGCCACCAGTGACCCCCTGAGTGGCGGCTCCTACAATGAGCAGTTCTTC.

The J gene is TRBJ2-7, the V gene TRBV28, with 10 bases lining up with TRBD2. This CDR3 comprises 14 residues. Germline V gene sequence: CDR1 MDHEN, CDR2 SYDVKM. V lost 3 bases and J lost 2; bases outside the gene matches: 1. The CDR3 reads CASSFLAGAYEQYF. CDR3 coding DNA: TGTGCCAGCAGTTTCCTAGCGGGGGCCTACGAGCAGTACTTC.

V usage is TRBV19 and J usage is TRBJ2-2, with 11 positions matching TRBD2. From germline, CDR1 is LNHDA and CDR2 SQIVND (reference sequence). The V gene end was trimmed by 7 bases and the J gene end by 2 bases; junction bases not matched to a gene: 6. This CDR3 is 16 amino acids long. The CDR3 region has the DNA TGTGCCAGTACTTTTACTAGCGGGAGTAACACCGGGGAGCTGTTTTTT. Translating it yields CASTFTSGSNTGELFF.

This clone was recorded a few times. The chain carries TRBV11-3 and TRBJ2-1; possibly TRBD2 for D (5 bases). Trimming shortened V by 5 bases and J by 4 bases, and 9 bases separated the two germline ends. This CDR3 has 13 residues. CDR1 and CDR2 from the germline V gene are SGHNT and YENEEA. The CDR3 DNA sequence: TGTGCCAGCAGCGCTAGACTATACAATGAGCAGTTCTTC. Its translation: CASSARLYNEQFF.

The chain has TRBV19 and TRBJ2-7, with a tentative D call TRBD1 (6 bases). The CDR3 is 14 residues long. Germline V gene sequence: CDR1 LNHDA, CDR2 SQIVND (reference sequence). Trimming left V 5 bases short and J 1 base short, with 12 bases between. CDR3 sequence reads: CASSHPGVSYEQYF. The DNA of the CDR3 is TGTGCCAGTAGTCATCCAGGGGTTTCCTACGAGCAGTACTTC.

The chain has TRBV19 and TRBJ2-1; 9 bases fit TRBD2. The CDR3 runs 16 residues. V trimming: 0 bases; J trimming: 4 bases; junction bases outside the gene matches: 4. CDR1 is LNHDA, CDR2 SQIVND, per germline (reference sequence). The CDR3 DNA reads as TGTGCCAGTAGTATAGATCTCCTAGCGGGATACAATGAGCAGTTCTTC. Translation: CASSIDLLAGYNEQFF.

The chain couples TRBV2 to TRBJ2-5; no clear D gene. The germline gives CDR1 SNHLY, CDR2 FYNNEI. This CDR3 contains 15 residues. The V end was cut by 2 bases, the J end by 2 bases, with 12 bases between. This chain's CDR3 is CASSETQAAQETQYF. In DNA form, the CDR3 reads TGTGCCAGCAGTGAAACTCAGGCAGCTCAAGAGACCCAGTACTTC.

This chain joins TRBV6-5 and TRBJ1-2, with TRBD1 matching over 7 bases. The CDR3 covers 14 residues. V lost 5 bases and J lost 5; bases outside the gene matches: 8. Germline V gives CDR1 MNHEY, CDR2 SVGAGI. CDR3 region: CASSLHQTGYGYTF. CDR3 in DNA: TGTGCCAGCAGTCTTCACCAGACAGGGTATGGCTACACCTTC.

The rearrangement uses TRBV7-9 and TRBJ2-5, with TRBD1 as a possible D gene (5 bases). V was shortened by 4 bases and J by 0 bases, with 9 bases between the two germline ends. Germline V gene sequence: CDR1 SEHNR, CDR2 FQNEAQ (reference sequence). This CDR3 is 14 amino acids long. The CDR3 loop is CASSSPGYQETQYF. As DNA, the CDR3 is TGTGCCAGCAGCTCTCCAGGGTACCAAGAGACCCAGTACTTC.

The rearrangement joins TRBV19 to TRBJ2-1; TRBD1 aligns across 7 bases. Germline V lookup: CDR1 LNHDA, CDR2 SQIVND (reference sequence). The J segment lost 4 bases and the V segment lost 7 bases, leaving 7 bases of the junction unmatched. The CDR3 is 14 residues long. CDR3 in amino acids: CASKPGQVYNEQFF. The CDR3 nucleotides are TGTGCCAGTAAACCCGGACAGGTATACAATGAGCAGTTCTTC.

J is TRBJ2-7 and V is TRBV20-1, with 15 bases lining up with TRBD2. The CDR3 is 14 amino acids. In germline, CDR1 is DFQATT, CDR2 SNEGSKA (reference sequence). The junction had 4 bases not matched to a gene; V was cut back by 3 bases and J by 7 bases. The CDR3 DNA sequence: TGCAGTGCTAGTCTCGGGACTAGCGGGGGGGAGCAGTACTTC. Encoded protein: CSASLGTSGGEQYF.

This chain connects TRBV6-5 to TRBJ1-3; no definite D call. CDR1 is MNHEY, CDR2 SVGAGI, per germline. V shed 5 bases and J shed 3 bases, with 5 bases lying between them. The CDR3 covers 12 residues. The CDR3 spells CASSPGGNTIYF. CDR3 bases: TGTGCCAGCAGTCCGGGTGGAAACACCATATATTTT.